A single sample is the source of the 18 T cell receptor beta chains below, sequenced in a study of molecular identifiers for immune sequencing clone quantification (dated 2018 in TCRdb). To prepare the library, PCR was applied. Instrument on record: Illumina HiSeq 4000. Through fastp at Q25 and MiXCR, TCRdb rebuilt clones from the public reads, retaining in-frame beta chains. One record per CDR3 amino acid sequence lists the most common genes and DNA. For this sample the table gives just under 650,000 distinct CDR3 sequences, of which 20% were detected only once. Jointly, the top ten make up roughly 0.9% of the sample. Input material: naive CD8+ T cells from blood, with Jurkat cell RNA spiked in. The sample's cell subset or site, from its label and the paper: FACS-sorted CD8+CD4-CCR7+CD45RA+ naive T cells. Receptor source: a human donor in good health. Some libraries in this study had Jurkat cell RNA spiked in.

As to this clonotype: A much bigger clone sits one base away, suggesting this may be a read error. The chain joins TRBV7-9 to TRBJ2-2, with TRBD1 identical over 8 bases. The CDR3 runs 15 residues. Per germline, CDR1 SEHNR and CDR2 FQNEAQ (reference sequence). Written as DNA, the CDR3 is TGTGCCGGAGTCCAGGGGGCCGTAACCACCGGGGGGCTGTTTTTT. Encoded protein: CAGVQGAVTTGGLFF. The entire variable domain, with the rest obtained from reference TRBV7-9 and TRBJ2-2, is as follows: DTGVSQNPRHKITKRGQNVTFRCDPISEHNRLYWYRQTLGQGPEFLTYFQNEAQLEKSRLLSDRFSAERPKGSFSTLEIQRTEQGDSAMYLCAGVQGAVTTGGLFFGEGSRLTVL.

Note on this clonotype: This may be a read error, as it is one base from a much larger clone. The rearrangement links TRBV7-9 to TRBJ2-5; 7 positions agree with TRBD1. Looked up from germline, CDR1 is SEHNR and CDR2 is FQNEAQ (reference sequence). Trimming took 4 bases from V and 2 from J; bases not matched to a gene: 10. This CDR3 comprises 16 residues. The CDR3 DNA is TGTGCCAGCAGCTCTGCGAGGGGGCCCCAGCAAGAGACCCAGTACTTC. Residues: CASSSARGPQQETQYF.

This clonotype was observed a few times. The genes are TRBV7-2 and TRBJ1-5; the D gene is possibly TRBD1 (5 bases). Germline-derived CDR1 and CDR2 are SGHTA and FQGNSA. CDR3 length: 16 residues. V was shortened by 6 bases and J by 1 base, with 16 bases between the two germline ends. CDR3 DNA: TGTGCCAGCAGACGACAAAATGCAGGGAGCAATCAGCCCCAGCATTTT. This encodes CASRRQNAGSNQPQHF.

The table lists this clonotype with many counts. The J gene is TRBJ2-7, the V gene TRBV25-1, with TRBD2 matching over 11 bases. V lost 9 bases to trimming and J lost 3 bases; unmatched junction nucleotides: 4. Germline CDR1 reads MGHDK; CDR2 reads SYGVNS. The CDR3 extends over 13 amino acids. The CDR3 reads CARQTSGNYEQYF. In DNA, the CDR3 is TGTGCCAGACAGACTAGCGGGAACTACGAGCAGTACTTC.

Many counts were recorded for this clonotype. The genes are TRBV7-9 and TRBJ1-2; D unresolved. Germline values: CDR1 SEHNR, CDR2 FQNEAQ (reference sequence). V gave up 4 bases and J gave up 0 bases, with 12 bases separating them. The CDR3 totals 15 residues. CDR3 in amino acids: CASSSSREANYGYTF. CDR3 in DNA: TGTGCCAGCAGCTCCTCCCGAGAAGCTAACTATGGCTACACCTTC.

In its sample, this clonotype was seen many times. V usage is TRBV4-2 and J usage is TRBJ1-6; maybe TRBD1 (5 bases). Germline V gene data show CDR1 as LGHNA and CDR2 as YNFKEQ. V was trimmed by 6 bases and J by 5 bases, leaving 11 bases between them. This CDR3 spans 14 amino acids. The CDR3 loop is CASSSGTDNSPLHF. CDR3 in DNA: TGTGCCAGCAGTTCCGGGACGGATAATTCACCCCTCCACTTT.

This clonotype was recorded many times. The CDR3: CSARDYQEVGYEQYF. The CDR3 DNA follows: TGCAGTGCTAGGGACTACCAAGAAGTTGGGTACGAGCAGTACTTC. The V and J genes are TRBV20-1 and TRBJ2-7; D is perhaps TRBD2 (6 bases). Trimming pared 3 bases from V and 4 bases from J, leaving 19 bases between. This CDR3 is 15 amino acids long. Germline CDR1 is DFQATT and CDR2 is SNEGSKA (reference sequence).

V and J are TRBV5-6 and TRBJ2-1, with no clear D. This CDR3 region has 13 residues. In germline, CDR1 is SGHDT, CDR2 YYEEEE. Trimming took 3 bases from V and 6 from J, leaving 10 bases between them. CDR3 sequence: CASSSTPPNEQFF. In nucleotides, the CDR3 is TGTGCCAGCAGCTCTACTCCCCCCAATGAGCAGTTCTTC.

This clonotype was counted many times. The chain carries TRBV15 and TRBJ2-5, with TRBD2 matching over 14 bases. Germline trimming cut 0 bases from V and 3 bases from J; bases unmatched to any gene: 15. The CDR3 consists of 21 residues. Germline loops: CDR1 LNHNV, CDR2 YYDKDF (reference sequence). CDR3 DNA sequence: TGTGCCACCAGCAGAGAATCTCTCCGGGTCGCGGGACTAGCGGGGGAAGAGACCCAGTACTTC. The encoded protein is CATSRESLRVAGLAGEETQYF.

This clonotype was counted many times. The genes are TRBV6-5 and TRBJ1-4, with 7 bases fitting TRBD1. V lost 2 bases and J lost 10; bases outside the gene matches: 7. The CDR3 is 14 amino acids. Germline values: CDR1 MNHEY, CDR2 SVGAGI. CDR3 nucleotide sequence: TGTGCCAGCAGTTACAGAGGGGGCGCAGGAAAACTGTTTTTT. Translation gives CASSYRGGAGKLFF.

This clonotype came up many times. The chain uses TRBV10-3 and TRBJ1-1; possibly TRBD1 for D (5 bases). Germline assignment: CDR1 ENHRY and CDR2 SYGVKD. The CDR3 has 11 residues. V gave up 10 bases and J gave up 4 bases, with 10 bases separating them. The CDR3 sequence: CATNQGTEAFF. DNA of the CDR3: TGTGCCACAAATCAGGGCACTGAAGCTTTCTTT.

Concerning this clonotype: A much larger clone lies one base from this, so it may be a read error. The rearrangement uses TRBV7-9 and TRBJ2-5; tentatively, D is TRBD1 (6 bases). Germline CDR1 reads SEHNR; CDR2 reads FQNEAQ (reference sequence). This CDR3 is built from 17 residues. CDR3 protein: CANSLTGIGQNQETQYF. CDR3 DNA: TGTGCCAACAGCTTAACCGGTATTGGACAGAACCAAGAGACCCAGTACTTC.

In this sample, this clonotype turned up many times. The chain is built from TRBV25-1 and TRBJ2-7; maybe TRBD1 (5 bases). The CDR3 has 15 amino acids. Trimming cost V 3 bases and J 2 bases, with 14 bases left between them. The germline V gene encodes CDR1 MGHDK and CDR2 SYGVNS. The CDR3 loop reads CASSDPRTYTYEQYF. The CDR3 region has the DNA TGTGCCAGCAGTGACCCTCGGACATACACCTACGAGCAGTACTTC.

The rearrangement links TRBV29-1 to TRBJ1-1; unclear D gene. Germline CDR1 reads SQVTM; CDR2 reads ANQGSEA. V lost 5 bases and J lost 3, with 13 bases in between. This CDR3 is built from 13 residues. The CDR3 nucleotides are TGCAGCGTTTCGGACCGAGGCGACACTGAAGCTTTCTTT. Amino acid sequence: CSVSDRGDTEAFF.

This chain joins TRBV12-3 or TRBV12-4 and TRBJ2-7; 9 bases are a match to TRBD2. The CDR3 consists of 16 residues. V lost 4 bases to trimming and J lost 2 bases; unmatched junction nucleotides: 9. The CDR3 reads CASSSLSGSSTYEQYF. The CDR3 nucleotides read TGTGCCAGCAGTTCTCTTAGCGGGAGTTCAACCTACGAGCAGTACTTC.

This clonotype was seen a few times. The CDR3 region is CASSPPMALETQYF. CDR3 DNA: TGTGCCAGCAGCCCCCCCATGGCTCTGGAGACCCAGTACTTC. The V gene is TRBV9, the J gene TRBJ2-5, with unresolved D. From germline, CDR1 is SGDLS and CDR2 YYNGEE. Trimming left V 4 bases short and J 5 bases short, with 15 bases between. There are 14 residues in the CDR3.

This clonotype has only a few counts. The V call is TRBV9, the J call TRBJ2-7; D ambiguous. V gave up 0 bases and J gave up 3 bases, with 13 bases separating them. This CDR3 has 15 residues. Germline assignment: CDR1 SGDLS and CDR2 YYNGEE. CDR3 nucleotide sequence: TGTGCCAGCAGCGTAGGAGTGGGCGCGAGCTACGAGCAGTACTTC. It encodes CASSVGVGASYEQYF.

This clonotype was recorded many times. The CDR3 spells CASSLTGGRDTDTQYF. In DNA form, the CDR3 reads TGTGCCAGCAGCCTTACCGGGGGCCGAGACACAGATACGCAGTATTTT. The rearrangement joins TRBV7-9 to TRBJ2-3; D possibly matches TRBD1 or TRBD2 (6 bases each). V was trimmed by 5 bases and J by 2 bases, leaving 17 bases between them. CDR3 length: 16 residues. CDR1 is SEHNR, CDR2 FQNEAQ, per germline (reference sequence).